This T cell receptor beta chain was identified during a study of T cell responses to AZD1222 COVID-19 vaccine. Points from the study as a whole: Only a handful of AZD1222 recipients tested seropositive at baseline. The study found vaccine-associated CD4 TCRs spanning spike, dominant at 160-218 and 743-854.

Remarks on this clone: Its antigen is not known.

The V and J ends lost 8 bases and 2 bases respectively, with 19 bases between them. The CDR3 spans 15 residues. Germline lookup yields CDR1 MNHEY and CDR2 SVGAGI. Sequencing used immunoSEQ multiplex PCR; TCRdb keeps in-frame clones, though not all of them. The profile shows some 120,000 clones, 70% to 90% of them singletons. The J gene is TRBJ2-7, the V gene TRBV6-5, with a possible D match to TRBD1 (6 bases). The source was peripheral blood, collected on day 0 of AZD1222 vaccination. This TCR derives from an adult in good health. For the CDR3, the DNA is TGTGCCAGCTTTCCCGGCCAGGGGCGCCCCTACGAGCAGTACTTC. This sequence encodes CASFPGQGRPYEQYF.